These 24 T cell receptor beta chains came from one sample sequenced in a study of beta chain features in type 1 diabetes. Expressed TCRB transcripts were sequenced because the entire RNA isolate underwent reverse transcription. The repertoire was sequenced with immunoSEQ multiplex PCR; TCRdb's copy has only in-frame clones and lacks some. The repertoire includes under 250,000 clones, less than 35% of them detected once, and approximately 4% sits in the top ten. The sample comprised central memory CD4+ T cells from blood. Source of these receptors: a man aged 25 to 45 in good health.

This clone was picked up a small number of times. The chain has TRBV5-4 and TRBJ2-7; TRBD1 or TRBD2 may be the D gene (5 bases each). Between the trimmed V and J ends, which lost 4 bases and 3 bases, there was a span of 11 bases. Germline V gene data show CDR1 as SGHNT and CDR2 as YYREEE (reference sequence). CDR3 length equals 13 residues. CDR3 sequence (DNA): TGTGCCAGCAGCGACGGGACCCGCTACGAGCAGTACTTC. Amino acid sequence: CASSDGTRYEQYF.

CDR3 sequence reads: CASSRQGTPPIDEQFF. CDR3 in DNA: TGTGCCAGCTCACGGCAAGGGACACCTCCAATCGATGAGCAGTTCTTC. The V call is TRBV18, the J call TRBJ2-1, with D possibly being TRBD1 (6 bases). The germline V gene has CDR1 KGHSH and CDR2 LQKENI. V lost 4 bases, J lost 8 bases, and 21 bases lay in between. The CDR3 runs to 16 residues.

The V gene is TRBV9, the J gene TRBJ2-1, with TRBD2 matching over 11 bases. The CDR3 runs to 16 residues. Germline V CDR1 and CDR2: SGDLS, YYNGEE. V gave up 0 bases and J gave up 4 bases; unmatched junction bases: 3. CDR3 sequence reads: CASSVAVAGGYNEQFF. CDR3 DNA sequence: TGTGCCAGCAGCGTAGCGGTAGCGGGAGGGTACAATGAGCAGTTCTTC. Using reference TRBV9 and TRBJ2-1 for the parts outside the CDR3, the full variable domain is DSGVTQTPKHLITATGQRVTLRCSPRSGDLSVYWYQQSLDQGLQFLIQYYNGEERAKGNILERFSAQQFPDLHSELNLSSLELGDSALYFCASSVAVAGGYNEQFFGPGTRLTVL.

The chain uses TRBV18 and TRBJ1-4; 7 nucleotides agree with TRBD1. CDR1 KGHSH and CDR2 LQKENI come from the germline V gene. V lost 8 bases to trimming and J lost 5 bases; unmatched junction nucleotides: 5. The CDR3 is 13 amino acids. CDR3 region: CASQGQKNEKLFF. The CDR3 nucleotides are TGTGCCAGCCAGGGACAGAAGAATGAAAAACTGTTTTTT.

In its sample, this clone was seen many times. The chain employs TRBV7-7 and TRBJ2-5, with a tentative D call TRBD1 (6 bases). The CDR3 has 14 amino acids. The V gene's germline CDR1 is SSHAT and CDR2 FNYEAQ (reference sequence). Trimming removed 5 bases from V and 7 bases from J, with 17 bases in between. The CDR3 is CASSATRGSGTQYF. The CDR3 DNA is TGTGCCAGCAGCGCCACCAGGGGCTCGGGGACCCAGTACTTC.

The chain combines TRBV11-2 with TRBJ2-7; D is possibly TRBD2 (5 bases). In germline, CDR1 is SGHAT, CDR2 FQNNGV. The CDR3 extends over 15 amino acids. V lost 2 bases and J 0 bases, leaving 11 bases between the germline ends. CDR3 loop: CASSLWSGSSYEQYF. The CDR3 DNA reads TGTGCCAGCAGCTTATGGAGCGGAAGCTCCTACGAGCAGTACTTC.

V gene TRBV30 combines with J gene TRBJ1-1; weak D call: TRBD1 (5 bases). The ends were cut back, 7 bases at V and 0 bases at J, with 12 bases in the middle. This CDR3 comprises 13 residues. The germline CDR1 and CDR2 sequences are GTSNPN and SVGIG (reference sequence). CDR3 sequence: CASLPGLNTEAFF. The CDR3, as DNA: TGTGCCTCCCTACCGGGACTGAACACTGAAGCTTTCTTT.

The DNA for the CDR3 is TGTGCCAGCAGTGTTTTGAACACTGAAGCTTTCTTT. Residues: CASSVLNTEAFF. The chain is built from TRBV6-1 and TRBJ1-1; D not resolved. V gave up 4 bases and J gave up 0 bases, with 3 bases separating them. CDR3 length: 12 residues. Germline CDR1 MNHNS, CDR2 SASEGT.

This clone showed up just a few times. The chain links TRBV29-1 to TRBJ1-2; 7 nucleotides line up with TRBD1. Trimming removed 6 bases from V and 7 bases from J; junction bases left unmatched: 8. The germline V gene encodes CDR1 SQVTM and CDR2 ANQGSEA. The CDR3 contains 12 residues. CDR3 in amino acids: CSVNRGGAGYTF. CDR3 nucleotides: TGCAGCGTCAACAGGGGAGGAGCTGGCTACACCTTC.

The chain carries TRBV5-4 and TRBJ2-7; D might be TRBD1 (5 bases). Trimming removed 4 bases from V and 2 bases from J, with 10 bases in between. The CDR3 is made up of 13 amino acids. Germline CDR1 and CDR2: SGHNT and YYREEE (reference sequence). CDR3 protein: CASSQGTAYEQYF. The DNA of the CDR3 is TGTGCCAGCAGCCAGGGAACGGCCTACGAGCAGTACTTC.

This clone was recorded a few times. The chain carries TRBV4-1 and TRBJ1-1; D is unresolved. The CDR3 is 15 amino acids. Germline-derived CDR1 and CDR2 are MGHRA and YSYEKL. Trimming took 1 base from V and 6 from J, leaving 15 bases between them. The CDR3 nucleotides are TGCGCCAGCAGCCAAGTTCCCCTTGCGAGTTCTGAAGCTTTCTTT. The encoded protein is CASSQVPLASSEAFF.

The table lists this clone with a few counts. V and J are TRBV29-1 and TRBJ1-1; TRBD1 matches 9 bases. The germline V gene has CDR1 SQVTM and CDR2 ANQGSEA. The CDR3 length is 13 residues. V was pared by 5 bases and J by 5 bases, with 6 bases of the junction left unmatched. CDR3 in amino acids: CSVPGQGGTEAFF. In nucleotides, the CDR3 is TGCAGCGTTCCGGGACAGGGCGGAACTGAAGCTTTCTTT.

J is TRBJ2-5 and V is TRBV4-1, with no clear D. The V gene lost 1 base and the J gene lost 1 base, with 4 bases spanning the gap. CDR3 length: 13 residues. The germline CDR1 and CDR2 sequences are MGHRA and YSYEKL. The CDR3 nucleotides are TGCGCCAGCAGCCAAGGGACCCAAGAGACCCAGTACTTC. Translated, it gives CASSQGTQETQYF.

The chain is built from TRBV7-8 and TRBJ2-3; D is possibly TRBD2 (5 bases). This CDR3 has 17 residues. The germline V and J ends were trimmed by 2 bases and 0 bases, with 15 bases remaining between them. The germline gives CDR1 SGHVS, CDR2 FQNEAQ. In DNA, the CDR3 is TGTGCCAGCAGCTTAAGACCCCAACCGGGAAGCACAGATACGCAGTATTTT. It specifies CASSLRPQPGSTDTQYF.

The sample holds a few counts of this clone. V and J are TRBV7-2 and TRBJ1-5; possibly TRBD1 for D (6 bases). Per the germline V gene, CDR1 is SGHTA and CDR2 is FQGNSA. Trimming cost V 1 base and J 7 bases, with 14 bases left between them. This CDR3 region has 15 residues. The CDR3 DNA is TGTGCCAGCAGCTTAGAATCACAGGGCGGACAGCCCCAGCATTTT. Amino acid sequence: CASSLESQGGQPQHF.

This clone has just a few counts. The chain recombines TRBV7-9 with TRBJ2-1; no clear D. CDR3 length equals 13 residues. V was cut by 5 bases and J by 6 bases, with 11 bases left in between. Germline-derived CDR1 and CDR2 are SEHNR and FQNEAQ (reference sequence). The DNA of the CDR3 is TGTGCCAGCAGCCCTGGAGCTGGCAATGAGCAGTTCTTC. Its translation is CASSPGAGNEQFF.

The chain joins TRBV9 to TRBJ2-5, with D possibly being TRBD2 (6 bases). This CDR3 has 16 residues. The germline V gene encodes CDR1 SGDLS and CDR2 YYNGEE. V was cut by 0 bases and J by 3 bases, with 15 bases left in between. The CDR3 protein is CASSVGDSPGEETQYF. CDR3 coding DNA: TGTGCCAGCAGCGTAGGGGACTCCCCGGGGGAAGAGACCCAGTACTTC.

J is TRBJ1-5 and V is TRBV6-1, with D perhaps TRBD1 (5 bases). The V end was cut by 4 bases, the J end by 7 bases, with 14 bases between. Germline V lookup: CDR1 MNHNS, CDR2 SASEGT. This CDR3 is 14 amino acids long. In DNA, the CDR3 is TGTGCCAGCAGTGCGGTCCTTGGGGACCAGCCCCAGCATTTT. The encoded protein is CASSAVLGDQPQHF.

This clone was observed a handful of times. The chain couples TRBV2 to TRBJ1-1; D not resolved. Germline CDR1 is SNHLY and CDR2 is FYNNEI. Trimming left V 4 bases short and J 0 bases short, with 12 bases between. This CDR3 is built from 15 residues. Here the CDR3 reads CASSVVSTLNTEAFF. DNA of the CDR3: TGTGCCAGCAGTGTTGTCAGCACCTTGAACACTGAAGCTTTCTTT.

The CDR3 spells CASSLAGRQTAGELFF. Here the CDR3 DNA reads TGTGCCAGCAGCTTAGCGGGTCGACAGACCGCCGGGGAGCTGTTTTTT. This sequence joins TRBV7-2 and TRBJ2-2; possibly TRBD1 for D (5 bases). This CDR3 contains 16 residues. V was cut by 0 bases and J by 6 bases, with 14 bases left in between. Per germline, CDR1 SGHTA and CDR2 FQGNSA.

CDR3 amino acids: CASSLGQGAPETQYF. CDR3 nucleotide sequence: TGCGCCAGCAGCTTGGGGCAGGGGGCCCCAGAGACCCAGTACTTC. This chain uses TRBV5-1 with TRBJ2-5; 8 nucleotides line up with TRBD1. There are 15 residues in the CDR3. Germline CDR1 is SGHRS and CDR2 is YFSETQ. The junction had 5 bases not matched to a gene; V was cut back by 0 bases and J by 4 bases.

V usage is TRBV7-6 and J usage is TRBJ2-7; weak D call: TRBD1 (6 bases). V lost 0 bases to trimming and J lost 3 bases, with 15 bases between them. The CDR3 has 16 residues. Germline CDR1 reads SGHVS; CDR2 reads FNYEAQ. CDR3 in DNA: TGTGCCAGCAGCTTAGCGCAGGTCACAGGGAACTACGAGCAGTACTTC. It yields the protein CASSLAQVTGNYEQYF.

This clone occurred many times. Other DNA sequences in the sample encode the same CDR3. The rearrangement links TRBV30 to TRBJ1-2; tentative D call: TRBD1 (5 bases). The germline V gene encodes CDR1 GTSNPN and CDR2 SVGIG (reference sequence). This CDR3 comprises 11 residues. V dropped 0 bases and J dropped 8 bases, with 7 bases sitting between them. For the CDR3, the DNA is TGTGCCTGGAGTGTTCAGGGAGGCTACACCTTC. This gives the protein CAWSVQGGYTF.

This clone has more than one count but fewer than ten. The chain has TRBV27 and TRBJ2-4; 8 positions match TRBD2. Per the germline V gene, CDR1 is MNHEY and CDR2 is SMNVEV (reference sequence). V lost 6 bases and J lost 10; bases outside the gene matches: 11. This CDR3 is built from 14 residues. The CDR3 region has the DNA TGTGCCAGCAGGGCCAGACCCGGACTAGCTATTCAGTACTTC. Its translation: CASRARPGLAIQYF.